This entry features one T cell receptor (beta chain) sequence. The target antigen is unknown. This CDR3 has 17 amino acids. With V trimmed by 2 bases and J by 11 bases, 19 bases remained unmatched. Germline-derived CDR1 and CDR2 are LGHDT and YNNKEL (reference sequence). TCRdb reanalysed the 5' RACE reads using MiXCR and keeps one entry per CDR3 protein. In the table there are some 1,600,000 distinct CDR3 sequences, around 33% of which are singletons. This sample was taken from a study of identical twins. General study results and limits: Modelling approaches yielded underestimates of out-of-frame TCR alpha sharing between monozygotic twins.

The sequence was collected from a newborn girl in good health. The chain links TRBV3-1 to TRBJ2-5; 8 nucleotides align to TRBD2. Material: cord blood. CDR3 in DNA: TGTGCCAGCAGCCAAAGGGAGCGGGAGTGGGTTTACAATGAGCAGTACTTC. It encodes CASSQREREWVYNEQYF.